The 30 T cell receptor beta chains below were found in one sample sequenced in a study of memory CD4+ T cells and cytomegalovirus serostatus. Generated by immunoSEQ multiplex PCR, the TCRdb table keeps only in-frame clones and is missing some. Among about 59,000 clones listed, roughly three quarters were seen once. The sort gate was single viable CD3+CD4+CD8-CD45RO+ cells for memory CD4+ T cells. The specimen sequenced was memory CD4+ T cells from blood. Receptor source: an adult in good health and CMV-seronegative.

This chain links TRBV2 with TRBJ2-3; tentative D call: TRBD2 (6 bases). Trimming took 6 bases from V and 3 from J, leaving 13 bases between them. The germline V gene has CDR1 SNHLY and CDR2 FYNNEI. The CDR3 is made up of 14 amino acids. CDR3 amino acids: CASRGTEGTDTQYF. The CDR3 nucleotides are TGTGCCAGCAGGGGGACGGAGGGTACAGATACGCAGTATTTT.

The chain is built from TRBV5-6 and TRBJ2-4; D is perhaps TRBD1 (6 bases). Per the germline V gene, CDR1 is SGHDT and CDR2 is YYEEEE. Trimming cost V 2 bases and J 1 base, with 13 bases left between them. This CDR3 has 16 residues. The CDR3 region is CASSFGRQGAKNIQYF. The CDR3 region has the DNA TGTGCCAGCAGCTTTGGTCGTCAGGGGGCCAAAAACATTCAGTACTTC.

The CDR3 loop is CASRSGGRGETQYF. The CDR3 region has the DNA TGTGCCTCCCGGTCAGGGGGAAGGGGAGAGACCCAGTACTTC. The chain joins TRBV27 to TRBJ2-5; TRBD1 aligns across 7 bases. The germline V gene has CDR1 MNHEY and CDR2 SMNVEV (reference sequence). This CDR3 is 14 amino acids long. V shed 11 bases and J 4 bases; nucleotides not matched to a gene: 13.

The rearrangement joins TRBV14 to TRBJ2-2; perhaps TRBD1 as D (6 bases). There are 15 residues in the CDR3. Trimming cost V 0 bases and J 8 bases, with 13 bases left between them. The germline gives CDR1 SGHDN, CDR2 FVKESK. CDR3 coding DNA: TGTGCCAGCAGCCAAGATCGCAGGGGAAGGGGGGAGCTGTTTTTT. This sequence encodes CASSQDRRGRGELFF.

The chain recombines TRBV19 with TRBJ1-2, with D possibly matching TRBD1 (6 bases). The V and J ends lost 6 bases and 0 bases respectively, with 14 bases between them. Germline V gene lookup returns CDR1 LNHDA and CDR2 SQIVND (reference sequence). The CDR3 length is 15 residues. The CDR3 region has the DNA TGTGCCAGTAGCCTCCGACAGGCCGCTAACTATGGCTACACCTTC. Its translation is CASSLRQAANYGYTF.

The chain recombines TRBV6-6 with TRBJ2-1; D possibly corresponds to TRBD2 (5 bases). The V end lost 0 bases, the J end lost 14 bases, and 14 bases lay between the germline ends. CDR1 and CDR2 from the germline V gene are MNHNY and SVGAGI (reference sequence). The CDR3 is made up of 13 amino acids. This CDR3 reads CASSYSFREDEFF. The CDR3 coding sequence is TGTGCCAGCAGTTACTCGTTTCGGGAAGACGAGTTCTTC.

This clone has just one count. This sequence joins TRBV18 and TRBJ2-7; D uncertain. Trimming shortened V by 2 bases and J by 3 bases, and 11 bases separated the two germline ends. The CDR3 runs 14 residues. Germline CDR1 and CDR2: KGHSH and LQKENI. CDR3 residues: CASSPSPSHYEQYF. CDR3 DNA: TGTGCCAGCTCACCAAGCCCAAGCCACTACGAGCAGTACTTC.

The V gene is TRBV5-1, the J gene TRBJ1-2, with 7 bases identical to TRBD1. CDR1 and CDR2 (germline): SGHRS, YFSETQ. This CDR3 spans 15 amino acids. Trimming took 0 bases from V and 7 from J; bases not matched to a gene: 9. CDR3 DNA sequence: TGCGCCAGCAGCTTGGAGGCACAGGGGAGAGGTGGCTACACCTTC. This translates into CASSLEAQGRGGYTF. The variable domain in full, completed from reference TRBV5-1 and TRBJ1-2, reads KAGVTQTPRYLIKTRGQQVTLSCSPISGHRSVSWYQQTPGQGLQFLFEYFSETQRNKGNFPGRFSGRQFSNSRSEMNVSTLELGDSALYLCASSLEAQGRGGYTFGSGTRLTVV.

The rearrangement joins TRBV7-9 to TRBJ2-7; D call uncertain. This CDR3 contains 14 residues. The ends were cut back, 5 bases at V and 0 bases at J, with 11 bases in the middle. Germline V gives CDR1 SEHNR, CDR2 FQNEAQ (reference sequence). This CDR3 reads CASSPLWRSYEQYF. The DNA of the CDR3 is TGTGCCAGCAGCCCCCTTTGGCGCTCCTACGAGCAGTACTTC.

The chain has TRBV12-5 and TRBJ1-1, with TRBD1 as a possible D gene (5 bases). This CDR3 region has 14 residues. Germline assignment: CDR1 LGHNT and CDR2 FRNRAP. The V and J ends lost 4 bases and 7 bases respectively, with 16 bases between them. The CDR3 loop reads CASGWLGGGDEAFF. Written as DNA, the CDR3 is TGTGCTAGTGGTTGGTTGGGGGGAGGAGATGAAGCTTTCTTT. Supplemented by reference TRBV12-5 and TRBJ1-1, the full variable domain reads DARVTQTPRHKVTEMGQEVTMRCQPILGHNTVFWYRQTMMQGLELLAYFRNRAPLDDSGMPKDRFSAEMPDATLATLKIQPSEPRDSAVYFCASGWLGGGDEAFFGQGTRLTVV.

The chain recombines TRBV7-2 with TRBJ2-7; the match to TRBD2 covers 10 bases. V was clipped by 4 bases and J by 2 bases; unmatched bases: 2. Germline-derived CDR1 and CDR2 are SGHTA and FQGNSA. This CDR3 contains 14 residues. The CDR3 loop is CASSSGTSAYEQYF. The CDR3 region has the DNA TGTGCCAGCAGCTCTGGGACTAGCGCCTACGAGCAGTACTTC.

This clone was counted once. The V call is TRBV12-5, the J call TRBJ1-1; D possibly corresponds to TRBD1 (5 bases). V gave up 3 bases and J gave up 5 bases, with 13 bases separating them. The CDR3 runs to 14 residues. Germline CDR1 and CDR2: LGHNT and FRNRAP. Here the CDR3 reads CASGFQGVMTEAFF. The CDR3 nucleotides are TGTGCTAGTGGTTTTCAGGGAGTGATGACTGAAGCTTTCTTT. Using reference TRBV12-5 and TRBJ1-1 for the parts outside the CDR3, the full variable domain is DARVTQTPRHKVTEMGQEVTMRCQPILGHNTVFWYRQTMMQGLELLAYFRNRAPLDDSGMPKDRFSAEMPDATLATLKIQPSEPRDSAVYFCASGFQGVMTEAFFGQGTRLTVV.

The rearrangement uses TRBV5-5 and TRBJ1-1; 10 nucleotides line up with TRBD1. CDR1 is SGHKS, CDR2 YYEKEE, per germline (reference sequence). The CDR3 extends over 14 amino acids. Trimming at V came to 4 bases and at J to 7 bases, leaving 7 bases not matched to a gene. CDR3 nucleotide sequence: TGTGCCAGCAGCCTTCCGGGACAGGGGCTTGAAGCTTTCTTT. Translated: CASSLPGQGLEAFF.

The V gene is TRBV5-1, the J gene TRBJ2-7; 9 bases map to TRBD2. CDR1 is SGHRS and CDR2 is YFSETQ in the germline V gene. The CDR3 covers 19 residues. V shed 7 bases and J 3 bases; nucleotides not matched to a gene: 23. CDR3 region: CASASRGGGASGSLYEQYF. The CDR3 coding sequence is TGCGCCAGCGCCTCGCGGGGGGGAGGGGCCAGCGGGAGTCTCTACGAGCAGTACTTC.

J is TRBJ1-5 and V is TRBV28; the D gene is possibly TRBD1 (5 bases). This CDR3 has 16 amino acids. CDR1 and CDR2 from the germline V gene are MDHEN and SYDVKM. The ends were cut back, 3 bases at V and 3 bases at J, with 15 bases in the middle. CDR3 in DNA: TGTGCCAGCAGTTTGTCGAGCGGGGCTACCAATCAGCCCCAGCATTTT. Protein product: CASSLSSGATNQPQHF.

J is TRBJ2-7 and V is TRBV14; 8 bases are shared with TRBD1. CDR1 SGHDN and CDR2 FVKESK come from the germline V gene. This CDR3 has 16 residues. J lost 5 bases, V lost 3 bases, and 12 bases had no gene match. The CDR3 coding sequence is TGTGCCAGCAGCCACGTCGGACAGGGATTTTTTCACGAGCAGTACTTC. Encoded protein: CASSHVGQGFFHEQYF.

This chain connects TRBV5-4 to TRBJ1-1; D uncertain. V dropped 0 bases and J dropped 6 bases, with 9 bases sitting between them. Germline V CDR1 and CDR2: SGHNT, YYREEE (reference sequence). This CDR3 is built from 13 residues. CDR3 protein: CASSLEGMAEAFF. CDR3 DNA sequence: TGTGCCAGCAGCTTGGAGGGTATGGCTGAAGCTTTCTTT.

In this sample, this clone turned up once. The V gene is TRBV28, the J gene TRBJ1-1; no clear D. V gave up 3 bases and J gave up 1 base, with 9 bases separating them. The CDR3 has 14 amino acids. CDR1 and CDR2 from the germline V gene are MDHEN and SYDVKM. CDR3 in DNA: TGTGCCAGCAGTTTGCCGTACGGGAACACTGAAGCTTTCTTT. This gives the protein CASSLPYGNTEAFF.

The chain carries TRBV5-4 and TRBJ2-5; D remains unclear. Germline CDR1 reads SGHNT; CDR2 reads YYREEE (reference sequence). The germline V and J ends were trimmed by 1 base and 3 bases, with 4 bases remaining between them. The CDR3 spans 12 residues. The CDR3 region is CASSLREETQYF. CDR3 DNA sequence: TGTGCCAGCAGCTTGAGGGAAGAGACCCAGTACTTC.

The CDR3 DNA sequence: TGTGCCAGCAGCTTAATATTGGGGATGAACACTGAAGCTTTCTTT. Protein: CASSLILGMNTEAFF. This chain links TRBV7-3 with TRBJ1-1; D not resolved. Between the trimmed V and J ends, which lost 1 base and 0 bases, there was a span of 9 bases. CDR3 length equals 15 residues. Germline-derived CDR1 and CDR2 are SGHTA and FQGTGA.

This chain joins TRBV10-3 and TRBJ2-2; maybe TRBD2 (6 bases). The CDR3 is 14 amino acids. Germline V gene data show CDR1 as ENHRY and CDR2 as SYGVKD. The V gene lost 8 bases and the J gene lost 4 bases, with 14 bases spanning the gap. CDR3 nucleotides: TGTGCCATCGGTAACGGGAGCCCCACCGGGGAGCTGTTTTTT. Residues: CAIGNGSPTGELFF.

V gene TRBV5-5 combines with J gene TRBJ2-4, with a possible D match to TRBD2 (6 bases). The CDR3 is 17 amino acids. V was clipped by 4 bases and J by 0 bases, with 17 bases between them. Germline-derived CDR1 and CDR2 are SGHKS and YYEKEE (reference sequence). The CDR3 nucleotides are TGTGCCAGCAGCAGATACTTAGCGGAAGTAGCCAAAAACATTCAGTACTTC. As protein: CASSRYLAEVAKNIQYF.

The chain combines TRBV5-1 with TRBJ1-3; D unclear. CDR1 and CDR2 from the germline V gene are SGHRS and YFSETQ. The CDR3 runs to 14 residues. V lost 5 bases to trimming and J lost 2 bases, with 11 bases between them. Here the CDR3 DNA reads TGCGCCAGCAGTTCGATGGGGACTGGAAACACCATATATTTT. It is translated as CASSSMGTGNTIYF.

This clone was counted only a few times. The V and J genes are TRBV7-9 and TRBJ1-6; 8 bases match TRBD1. Germline V gene data show CDR1 as SEHNR and CDR2 as FQNEAQ (reference sequence). CDR3 length equals 13 residues. V shed 11 bases, J shed 6 bases, and the junction held 6 bases outside the gene matches. The CDR3 region has the DNA TGTGCCGCCCAGGGACAGGCTAATTCACCCCTCCACTTT. Its translation is CAAQGQANSPLHF.

The J gene is TRBJ1-5, the V gene TRBV18; D gene ambiguous. The length of the CDR3 is 13 residues. The V end was cut by 6 bases, the J end by 5 bases, with 11 bases between. Per germline, CDR1 KGHSH and CDR2 LQKENI. The CDR3 nucleotides read TGTGCCAGCTCGGTTGGTTCGGATCAGCCCCAGCATTTT. Translating it yields CASSVGSDQPQHF.

The genes are TRBV18 and TRBJ1-6; D is perhaps TRBD1 (5 bases). Trimming cost V 3 bases and J 10 bases, with 16 bases left between them. Germline V CDR1 and CDR2: KGHSH, LQKENI. CDR3 length: 15 residues. The CDR3 bases are TGTGCCAGCTCACCCCAGCAGGGTATAAACTCACCCCTCCACTTT. This encodes CASSPQQGINSPLHF.

The CDR3 DNA sequence: TGTGCCAGCAGGTCCCAGAATGCCTACGAGCAGTACTTC. Its translation: CASRSQNAYEQYF. The chain couples TRBV11-2 to TRBJ2-7, with D uncertain. In germline, CDR1 is SGHAT, CDR2 FQNNGV. V lost 6 bases to trimming and J lost 2 bases, with 11 bases between them. There are 13 residues in the CDR3.

The chain carries TRBV18 and TRBJ1-3; D is unresolved. The CDR3 spans 15 residues. V lost 6 bases and J 0 bases, leaving 12 bases between the germline ends. CDR1 KGHSH and CDR2 LQKENI come from the germline V gene. The CDR3: CASSPDISSGNTIYF. CDR3 bases: TGTGCCAGCTCCCCAGATATCTCCTCTGGAAACACCATATATTTT.

This clone showed up just once. The V and J genes are TRBV18 and TRBJ2-5; 11 nucleotides line up with TRBD1. The CDR3 has 14 residues. With V trimmed by 3 bases and J by 4 bases, 1 base remained unmatched. Germline loops: CDR1 KGHSH, CDR2 LQKENI. The chain's CDR3 is CASSPGTGGETQYF. In nucleotides, the CDR3 is TGTGCCAGCTCACCCGGGACAGGGGGAGAGACCCAGTACTTC.

V is TRBV6-6 and J is TRBJ1-2, with a tentative D call TRBD1 (6 bases). Germline V gene data show CDR1 as MNHNY and CDR2 as SVGAGI (reference sequence). With 7 bases removed from V and 5 bases from J, the gap between germline ends came to 14 bases. The CDR3 is 13 residues long. As DNA, the CDR3 is TGTGCCAGCACCAAGGGACACGAGTATGGCTACACCTTC. Translated, it gives CASTKGHEYGYTF.